These 12 T cell receptor beta chains were sequenced from one sample in a study of blood T cell repertoires in COVID-19. Here immunoSEQ multiplex PCR was the method, and the copy in TCRdb shows in-frame clones only, minus some. The sample includes 58,000 or so clones, about four fifths of them seen just once. Source material: peripheral blood. The receptors derive from a human donor in a cohort sampled during active COVID-19.

The chain is built from TRBV27 and TRBJ2-7; TRBD2 matches 8 bases. The ends lost 5 bases at V and 3 bases at J; junction bases unmatched: 12. Germline V gives CDR1 MNHEY, CDR2 SMNVEV (reference sequence). The CDR3 length is 16 residues. The CDR3 DNA reads as TGTGCCAGCAGTAAAGGGCCGGGACTAGGGATCTACGAGCAGTACTTC. This gives the protein CASSKGPGLGIYEQYF.

The chain joins TRBV11-2 to TRBJ2-7, with TRBD2 as a possible D gene (6 bases). The V and J ends lost 3 bases and 2 bases respectively, with 14 bases between them. Germline CDR1 and CDR2: SGHAT and FQNNGV. The CDR3 consists of 15 residues. CDR3 bases: TGTGCCAGCAGCTTGATGAACGGGGGTCCCTACGAGCAGTACTTC. The encoded protein is CASSLMNGGPYEQYF.

This clone turned up a few times. The chain joins TRBV27 to TRBJ1-2; D may be TRBD1 (6 bases). V was cut by 6 bases and J by 5 bases, with 16 bases left in between. The germline V gene encodes CDR1 MNHEY and CDR2 SMNVEV (reference sequence). The CDR3 spans 14 residues. CDR3 bases: TGTGCCAGCAGCCTCAGGGGAACCCTTTATGGCTACACCTTC. This translates into CASSLRGTLYGYTF.

The chain couples TRBV6-6 to TRBJ2-5; D is unresolved. V was trimmed by 4 bases and J by 8 bases, leaving 20 bases between them. The CDR3 has 15 amino acids. Germline V gene lookup returns CDR1 MNHNY and CDR2 SVGAGI (reference sequence). The CDR3 region has the DNA TGTGCCAGCAGTTTGTGGCTAACAGAGAGTGGCACCCAGTACTTC. This encodes CASSLWLTESGTQYF.

This chain links TRBV6-5 with TRBJ1-2; the D is unclear. The CDR3 extends over 13 amino acids. Germline CDR1 and CDR2: MNHEY and SVGAGI. Deletions cut 6 bases from V and 2 bases from J, with 10 bases between. The CDR3 reads CASSQTVNYGYTF. As DNA, the CDR3 is TGTGCCAGCAGCCAAACAGTCAACTATGGCTACACCTTC.

V gene TRBV9 combines with J gene TRBJ2-7; TRBD1 matches 12 bases. V lost 4 bases, J lost 5 bases, and 10 bases stayed unmatched. CDR3 length equals 16 residues. Germline V lookup: CDR1 SGDLS, CDR2 YYNGEE. The CDR3 loop is CASSPGLGTGGHEQYF. CDR3 DNA: TGTGCCAGCAGCCCGGGTCTTGGGACAGGGGGCCACGAGCAGTACTTC.

The chain employs TRBV6-1 and TRBJ1-3; D uncertain. The CDR3 has 15 amino acids. Trimming took off 2 bases at V and 0 bases at J, with 8 bases between the two ends. Germline CDR1 MNHNS, CDR2 SASEGT. This CDR3 is CASSEWEGSGNTIYF. DNA of the CDR3: TGTGCCAGCAGTGAATGGGAGGGCTCTGGAAACACCATATATTTT.

This chain connects TRBV9 to TRBJ1-5, with D maybe TRBD1 (6 bases). Germline loops: CDR1 SGDLS, CDR2 YYNGEE. The V end was cut by 3 bases, the J end by 9 bases, with 16 bases between. The CDR3 runs to 14 residues. CDR3 protein: CASSGGTGSGPQHF. The CDR3 DNA reads as TGTGCCAGCAGCGGGGGCACAGGGAGTGGGCCCCAGCATTTT.

This clone was picked up a small number of times. The chain recombines TRBV13 with TRBJ1-1; TRBD1 might be the D (6 bases). Trimming removed 5 bases from V and 1 base from J, with 11 bases in between. CDR1 and CDR2 (germline): PRHDT, FYEKMQ (reference sequence). The CDR3 length is 14 residues. CDR3 residues: CASSLGQRNTEAFF. In DNA form, the CDR3 reads TGTGCCAGCAGCCTTGGACAGCGGAACACTGAAGCTTTCTTT. The variable domain in full, with the rest retrieved from reference TRBV13 and TRBJ1-1, is AAGVIQSPRHLIKEKRETATLKCYPIPRHDTVYWYQQGPGQDPQFLISFYEKMQSDKGSIPDRFSAQQFSDYHSELNMSSLELGDSALYFCASSLGQRNTEAFFGQGTRLTVV.

Only one count was recorded for this clone. J is TRBJ1-1 and V is TRBV7-8; D remains unclear. CDR3 length: 15 residues. Germline lookup yields CDR1 SGHVS and CDR2 FQNEAQ. Trimming pared 0 bases from V and 6 bases from J, leaving 14 bases between. The CDR3 spells CASSLAVTGRSEAFF. CDR3 nucleotides: TGTGCCAGCAGCTTAGCGGTAACGGGTAGGTCTGAAGCTTTCTTT.

The chain carries TRBV28 and TRBJ1-4; D not certain. V was shortened by 6 bases and J by 7 bases, with 12 bases between the two germline ends. This CDR3 is built from 13 residues. Germline assignment: CDR1 MDHEN and CDR2 SYDVKM. The CDR3 reads CASSPRLSEKLFF. In DNA, the CDR3 is TGTGCCAGCAGCCCGCGGCTGAGTGAAAAACTGTTTTTT.

This clone showed up just once. This chain connects TRBV9 to TRBJ1-1, with D unclear. The germline gives CDR1 SGDLS, CDR2 YYNGEE. CDR3 size: 15 residues. The V end was cut by 4 bases, the J end by 1 base, with 14 bases between. CDR3 coding DNA: TGTGCCAGCAGCCCTTGGTTGGGAGAGAACACTGAAGCTTTCTTT. It encodes CASSPWLGENTEAFF.